These 6 T cell receptor beta chains originate from one sample sequenced in a study of CXCR3-negative and CXCR3-positive naive CD8 T cells. 5' RACE with UMI labels generated the TRB cDNA libraries. One entry per CDR3 protein, without DNA, is what TCRdb gives after re-calling the 5' RACE reads. This specimen shows over 45,000 distinct CDR3 sequences; the ten leading clones hold 0.42%. What was sequenced was naive CXCR3- CD8+ T cells from blood. Subset noted: CD45RO-CCR7+CD27+CD95- naive CD8+ T cells lacking CXCR3 (TNR3-). All receptors derive from a human donor in good health. Some clones in this sample may be carry-over from other donors' samples.

This sequence joins TRBV6-6 and TRBJ2-7; lacking DNA, the TRBD2 call made by TCRdb goes unchecked. This CDR3 spans 16 amino acids. The V gene's germline CDR1 is MNHNY and CDR2 SVGAGI (reference sequence). CDR3 amino acids: CASSYRRTTSSYEQYF.

CDR3 residues: CASSPGQSGNTIYF. This chain joins TRBV9 and TRBJ1-3; the TCRdb call, TRBD1, lacks DNA for checking. Germline values: CDR1 SGDLS, CDR2 YYNGEE. The CDR3 extends over 14 amino acids. Full variable domain (missing parts from reference TRBV9 and TRBJ1-3): DSGVTQTPKHLITATGQRVTLRCSPRSGDLSVYWYQQSLDQGLQFLIQYYNGEERAKGNILERFSAQQFPDLHSELNLSSLELGDSALYFCASSPGQSGNTIYFGEGSWLTVV.

This chain connects TRBV5-1 to TRBJ2-7. Germline CDR1 reads SGHRS; CDR2 reads YFSETQ. The length of the CDR3 is 14 residues. The CDR3: CASSLAGLPYEQYF.

The chain has TRBV20-1 and TRBJ1-2; the D gene TCRdb calls, TRBD1, cannot be checked with no DNA. Germline lookup yields CDR1 DFQATT and CDR2 SNEGSKA (reference sequence). CDR3 length: 17 amino acids. This CDR3 is CSARRSLPGSSVYGYTF.

The genes are TRBV20-1 and TRBJ2-7; checking the TCRdb D call of TRBD2 is not possible without DNA. Germline values: CDR1 DFQATT, CDR2 SNEGSKA (reference sequence). CDR3 length: 17 residues. The CDR3 here is CSAPSTSGGRLSYEQYF.

This clonotype is labeled medium-sized based on frequency. The chain uses TRBV29-1 and TRBJ2-3. The germline V gene has CDR1 SQVTM and CDR2 ANQGSEA. This CDR3 contains 14 residues. The CDR3: CSVDTVYSTDTQYF.